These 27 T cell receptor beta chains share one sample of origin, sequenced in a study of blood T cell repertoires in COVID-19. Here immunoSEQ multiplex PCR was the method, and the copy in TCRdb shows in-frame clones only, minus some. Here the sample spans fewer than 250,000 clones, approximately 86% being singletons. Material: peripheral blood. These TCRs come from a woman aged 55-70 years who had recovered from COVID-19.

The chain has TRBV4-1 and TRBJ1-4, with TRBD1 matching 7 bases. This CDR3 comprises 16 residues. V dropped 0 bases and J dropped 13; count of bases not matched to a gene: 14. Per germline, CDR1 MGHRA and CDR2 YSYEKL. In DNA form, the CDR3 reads TGCGCCAGCAGCCAAGAAAGGCACAGGGGCAGAATTGGACTGTTTTTT. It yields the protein CASSQERHRGRIGLFF.

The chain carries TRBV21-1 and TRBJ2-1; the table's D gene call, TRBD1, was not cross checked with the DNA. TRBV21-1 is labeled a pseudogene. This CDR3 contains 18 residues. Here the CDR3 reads CASSKGKPDRAQYNEQFF. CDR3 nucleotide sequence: TGTGCCAGCAGCAAAGGAAAACCGGACAGGGCCCAATACAATGAGCAGTTCTTC.

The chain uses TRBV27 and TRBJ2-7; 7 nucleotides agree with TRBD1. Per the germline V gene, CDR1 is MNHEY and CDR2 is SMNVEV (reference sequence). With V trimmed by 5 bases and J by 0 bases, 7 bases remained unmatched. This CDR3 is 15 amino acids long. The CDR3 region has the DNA TGTGCCAGCAGTCCACAACAGGGGTTCTCCTACGAGCAGTACTTC. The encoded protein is CASSPQQGFSYEQYF.

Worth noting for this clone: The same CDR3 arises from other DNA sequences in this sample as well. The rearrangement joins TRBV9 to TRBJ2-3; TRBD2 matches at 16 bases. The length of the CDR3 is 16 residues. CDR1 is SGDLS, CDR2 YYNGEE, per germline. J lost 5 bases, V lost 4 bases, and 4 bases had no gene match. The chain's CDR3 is CASSPGLAGGLDTQYF. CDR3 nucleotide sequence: TGTGCCAGCAGCCCGGGACTAGCGGGGGGGTTAGATACGCAGTATTTT.

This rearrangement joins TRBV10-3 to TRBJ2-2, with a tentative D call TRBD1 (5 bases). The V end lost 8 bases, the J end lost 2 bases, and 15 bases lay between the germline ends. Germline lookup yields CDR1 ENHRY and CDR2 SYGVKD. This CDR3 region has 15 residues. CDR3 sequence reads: CAIGQADRNTGELFF. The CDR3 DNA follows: TGTGCCATCGGGCAGGCCGACAGAAACACCGGGGAGCTGTTTTTT.

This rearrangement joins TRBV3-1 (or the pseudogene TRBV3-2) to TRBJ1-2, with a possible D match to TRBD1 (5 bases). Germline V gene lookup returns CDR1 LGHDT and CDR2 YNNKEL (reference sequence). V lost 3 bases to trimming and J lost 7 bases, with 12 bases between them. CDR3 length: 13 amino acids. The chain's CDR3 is CASSQGGLCGYTF. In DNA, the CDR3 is TGTGCCAGCAGCCAGGGGGGGTTGTGTGGCTACACCTTC.

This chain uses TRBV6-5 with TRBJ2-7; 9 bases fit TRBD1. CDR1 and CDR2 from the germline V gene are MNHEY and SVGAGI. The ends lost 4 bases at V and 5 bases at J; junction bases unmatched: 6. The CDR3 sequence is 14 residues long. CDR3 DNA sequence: TGTGCCAGCAGTTCCGGGACAGGGACCGACGAGCAGTACTTC. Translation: CASSSGTGTDEQYF.

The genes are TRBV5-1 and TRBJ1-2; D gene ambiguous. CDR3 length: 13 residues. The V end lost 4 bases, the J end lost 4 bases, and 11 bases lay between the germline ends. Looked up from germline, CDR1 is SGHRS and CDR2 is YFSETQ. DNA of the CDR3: TGCGCCAGCAGCCCCGGGAGGAGCTATGGCTACACCTTC. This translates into CASSPGRSYGYTF.

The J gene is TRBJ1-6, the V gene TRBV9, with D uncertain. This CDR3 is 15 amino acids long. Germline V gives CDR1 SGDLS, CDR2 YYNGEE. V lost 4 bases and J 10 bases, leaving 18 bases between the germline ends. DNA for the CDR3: TGTGCCAGCAGCTTTAGACTACCCACTGACTCACCCCTCCACTTT. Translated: CASSFRLPTDSPLHF.

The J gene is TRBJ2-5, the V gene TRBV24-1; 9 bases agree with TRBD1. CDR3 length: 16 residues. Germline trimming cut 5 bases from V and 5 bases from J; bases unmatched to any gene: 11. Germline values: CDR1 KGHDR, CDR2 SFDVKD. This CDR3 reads CATSGTPGQGRETQYF. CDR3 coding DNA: TGTGCCACCAGTGGCACCCCGGGACAGGGTAGGGAGACCCAGTACTTC.

CDR3 sequence reads: CAISGDRGRTGNTIYF. The CDR3 bases are TGTGCCATCAGCGGGGACAGGGGGCGTACTGGAAACACCATATATTTT. J is TRBJ1-3 and V is TRBV10-3, with 12 bases fitting TRBD1. Germline lookup yields CDR1 ENHRY and CDR2 SYGVKD. Trimming cost V 6 bases and J 2 bases; bases outside gene matches: 5. The CDR3 extends over 16 amino acids.

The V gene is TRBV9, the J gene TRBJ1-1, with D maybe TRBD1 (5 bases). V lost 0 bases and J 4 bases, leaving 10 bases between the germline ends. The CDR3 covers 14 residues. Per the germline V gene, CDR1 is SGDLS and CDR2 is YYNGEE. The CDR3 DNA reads TGTGCCAGCAGCGTAGGGGGGGTTGGCACTGAAGCTTTCTTT. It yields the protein CASSVGGVGTEAFF. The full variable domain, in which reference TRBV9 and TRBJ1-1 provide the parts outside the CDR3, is DSGVTQTPKHLITATGQRVTLRCSPRSGDLSVYWYQQSLDQGLQFLIQYYNGEERAKGNILERFSAQQFPDLHSELNLSSLELGDSALYFCASSVGGVGTEAFFGQGTRLTVV.

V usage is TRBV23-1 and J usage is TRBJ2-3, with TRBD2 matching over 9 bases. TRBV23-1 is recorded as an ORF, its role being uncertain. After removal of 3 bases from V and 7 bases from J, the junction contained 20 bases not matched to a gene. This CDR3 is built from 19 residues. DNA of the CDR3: TGCGCCAGCAGTCACTACGCGTTTCCGGGACTAGCCGTTGGAAATACGCAGTATTTT. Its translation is CASSHYAFPGLAVGNTQYF.

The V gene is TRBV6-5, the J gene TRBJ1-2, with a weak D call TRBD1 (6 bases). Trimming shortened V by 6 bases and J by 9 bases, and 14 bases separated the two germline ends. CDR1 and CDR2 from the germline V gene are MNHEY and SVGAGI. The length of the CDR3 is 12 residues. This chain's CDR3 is CASSSNGQSYTF. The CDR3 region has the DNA TGTGCCAGCAGCAGCAACGGACAGAGCTACACCTTC.

The CDR3 protein is CASEGQGNTGELFF. For the CDR3, the DNA is TGTGCCAGCGAGGGACAGGGGAACACCGGGGAGCTGTTTTTT. The V and J genes are TRBV2 and TRBJ2-2; 9 positions match TRBD1. This CDR3 has 14 amino acids. Unmatched junction bases numbered 2, after V lost 8 bases and J lost 1 base. Germline CDR1 SNHLY, CDR2 FYNNEI.

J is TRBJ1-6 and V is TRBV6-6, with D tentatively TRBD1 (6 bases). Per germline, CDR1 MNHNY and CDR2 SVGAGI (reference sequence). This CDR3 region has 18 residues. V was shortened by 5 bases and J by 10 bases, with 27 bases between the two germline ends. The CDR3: CASSPHGEQGRSSSPLHF. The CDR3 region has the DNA TGTGCCAGCAGTCCCCACGGGGAACAGGGAAGATCGTCGTCACCCCTCCACTTT.

CDR3 loop: CANGTTGSEAYEQYF. CDR3 nucleotide sequence: TGCGCCAACGGAACGACAGGGAGTGAAGCCTACGAGCAGTACTTC. The chain joins TRBV10-1 to TRBJ2-7; TRBD1 matches at 7 bases. CDR1 is WNHNN and CDR2 is SYGVQD in the germline V gene (reference sequence). The CDR3 consists of 15 residues. V trimming: 10 bases; J trimming: 2 bases; junction bases outside the gene matches: 14.

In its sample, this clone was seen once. DNA for the CDR3: TGTGCCAGCAGCCCAAGACCCAGGGGTAGCGGGGGCCTGGAGACCCAGTACTTC. Protein: CASSPRPRGSGGLETQYF. The chain employs TRBV7-9 and TRBJ2-5, with TRBD2 identical over 9 bases. This CDR3 contains 18 residues. CDR1 and CDR2 (germline): SEHNR, FQNEAQ (reference sequence). J was trimmed by 5 bases and V by 5 bases; bases with no gene match: 18.

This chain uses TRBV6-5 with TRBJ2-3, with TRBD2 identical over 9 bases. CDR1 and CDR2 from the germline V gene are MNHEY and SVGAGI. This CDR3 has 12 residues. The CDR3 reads CVGRAGGDTQYF. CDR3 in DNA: TGTGTCGGAAGGGCGGGGGGGGATACGCAGTATTTT.

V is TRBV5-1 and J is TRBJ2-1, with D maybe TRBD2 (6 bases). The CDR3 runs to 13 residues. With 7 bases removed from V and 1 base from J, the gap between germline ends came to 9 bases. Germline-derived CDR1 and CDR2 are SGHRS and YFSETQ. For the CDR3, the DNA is TGCGCCAGCTTAGGGACTTCCTACAATGAGCAGTTCTTC. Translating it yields CASLGTSYNEQFF.

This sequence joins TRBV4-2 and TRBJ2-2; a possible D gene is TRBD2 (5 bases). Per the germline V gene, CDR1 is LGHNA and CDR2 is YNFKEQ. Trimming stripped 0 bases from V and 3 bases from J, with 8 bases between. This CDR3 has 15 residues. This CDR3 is CASSQEPGYTGELFF. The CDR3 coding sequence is TGTGCCAGCAGCCAAGAACCGGGGTACACCGGGGAGCTGTTTTTT.

CDR3 nucleotide sequence: TGTGCCACCAGCAGAGATCTGGGACTTTCAGAGACCCAGTACTTC. Encoded protein: CATSRDLGLSETQYF. The V gene is TRBV15, the J gene TRBJ2-5; D may be TRBD2 (6 bases). V was cut by 0 bases and J by 4 bases, with 12 bases left in between. There are 15 residues in the CDR3. CDR1 is LNHNV, CDR2 YYDKDF, per germline (reference sequence).

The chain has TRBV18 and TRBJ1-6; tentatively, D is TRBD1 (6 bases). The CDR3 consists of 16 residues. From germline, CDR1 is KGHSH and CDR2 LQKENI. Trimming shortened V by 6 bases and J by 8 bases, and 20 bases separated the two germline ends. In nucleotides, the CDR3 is TGTGCCAGCTCCGACGGAAAACAGGGTTTAGATTCACCCCTCCACTTT. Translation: CASSDGKQGLDSPLHF.

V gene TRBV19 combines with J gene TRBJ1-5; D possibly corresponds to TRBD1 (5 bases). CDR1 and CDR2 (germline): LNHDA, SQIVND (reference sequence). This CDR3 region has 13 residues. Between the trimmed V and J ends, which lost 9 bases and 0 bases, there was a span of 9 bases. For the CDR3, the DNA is TGTGCCAGCAGACAGTATAGCAATCAGCCCCAGCATTTT. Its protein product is CASRQYSNQPQHF.

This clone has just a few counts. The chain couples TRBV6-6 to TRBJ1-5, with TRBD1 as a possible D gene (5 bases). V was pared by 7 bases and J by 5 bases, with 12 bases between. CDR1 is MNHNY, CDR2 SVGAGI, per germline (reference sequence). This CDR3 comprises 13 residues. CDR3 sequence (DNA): TGTGCCAGCACCCCAGGGAATTATCAGCCCCAGCATTTT. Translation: CASTPGNYQPQHF.

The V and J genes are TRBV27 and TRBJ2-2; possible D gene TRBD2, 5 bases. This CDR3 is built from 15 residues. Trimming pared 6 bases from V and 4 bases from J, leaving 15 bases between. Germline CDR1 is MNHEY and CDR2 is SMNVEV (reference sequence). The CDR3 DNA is TGTGCCAGCAGGGTCCGAGGGTTCGGCACCGGGGAGCTGTTTTTT. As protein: CASRVRGFGTGELFF.

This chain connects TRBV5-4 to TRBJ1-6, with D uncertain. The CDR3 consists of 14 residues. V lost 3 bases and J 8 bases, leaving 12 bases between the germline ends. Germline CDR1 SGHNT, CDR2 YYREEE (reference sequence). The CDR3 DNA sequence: TGTGCCAGCAGCTCCCCGTCTGAGTATTCACCCCTCCACTTT. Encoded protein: CASSSPSEYSPLHF.